These 26 T cell receptor beta chains originate from one sample sequenced in a study of spatial heterogeneity in lung cancer (dated 2019 in TCRdb). Library method: 5' RACE. This sample was sequenced with a NextSeq 500. TCRdb reprocessed the public reads (quality trimming at Q25 with fastp, clone calling with MiXCR) and kept in-frame beta chains. Each entry is one CDR3 protein sequence, shown with its most common DNA and genes. The sample table lists around 4,000 distinct CDR3 sequences, more than 25% of them with a count of one. The ten largest clones add up to around 13% of the sample. The time point label, read with the paper, signifies: sample taken at primary tumor resection. Whole RNA extracted from tumor and nontumor lung tissue, or from cryopreserved PBMC samples, was used for TCR sequencing without cell sorting. The sample was normal lung tissue next to the tumor, taken at surgery. The receptor source for this set is a male donor with early-stage non-small cell lung cancer.

This clonotype was counted ten times or more. The chain joins TRBV20-1 to TRBJ2-2; no firm D call. Germline assignment: CDR1 DFQATT and CDR2 SNEGSKA (reference sequence). V was clipped by 6 bases and J by 4 bases, with 15 bases between them. The CDR3 totals 14 residues. CDR3 DNA sequence: TGCAGTGCGCAGAAGGGCCTTTCCACCGGGGAGCTGTTTTTT. Protein product: CSAQKGLSTGELFF.

V gene TRBV18 combines with J gene TRBJ1-1, with TRBD1 matching 7 bases. V was clipped by 5 bases and J by 1 base; unmatched bases: 7. The CDR3 loop spans 15 amino acids. Germline CDR1 and CDR2: KGHSH and LQKENI. CDR3: CASSFTGTANTEAFF. The CDR3 DNA follows: TGTGCCAGCTCATTCACCGGGACAGCGAACACTGAAGCTTTCTTT.

This clonotype is medium-sized. This sequence joins TRBV12-3 or TRBV12-4 and TRBJ2-7; 8 bases map to TRBD1. V dropped 7 bases and J dropped 2; count of bases not matched to a gene: 7. CDR3 length: 14 residues. CDR3 nucleotides: TGTGCCAGCATTAACCGGGACAGGCCCTACGAGCAGTACTTC. Amino acid sequence: CASINRDRPYEQYF.

This clonotype was recorded a few times. The chain employs TRBV9 and TRBJ2-7; possibly TRBD1 for D (6 bases). V was clipped by 0 bases and J by 3 bases, with 10 bases between them. The CDR3 is made up of 14 amino acids. Germline CDR1 is SGDLS and CDR2 is YYNGEE. The CDR3 here is CASSVAGEIYEQYF. Written as DNA, the CDR3 is TGTGCCAGCAGCGTAGCAGGGGAGATCTACGAGCAGTACTTC.

This clonotype was seen ten or more times. V usage is TRBV20-1 and J usage is TRBJ2-3; 8 bases match TRBD1. This CDR3 comprises 15 residues. Germline CDR1 DFQATT, CDR2 SNEGSKA (reference sequence). V lost 2 bases, J lost 5 bases, and 9 bases stayed unmatched. This CDR3 reads CSARSVRGLGDTQYF. CDR3 sequence (DNA): TGCAGTGCTAGATCGGTCAGGGGGCTTGGAGATACGCAGTATTTT.

The rearrangement uses TRBV6-5 and TRBJ1-1; 8 positions agree with TRBD1. This CDR3 has 14 amino acids. V shed 6 bases, J shed 5 bases, and the junction held 8 bases outside the gene matches. Per germline, CDR1 MNHEY and CDR2 SVGAGI. The chain's CDR3 is CASRPGQGWTEAFF. CDR3 bases: TGTGCCAGCAGACCCGGACAGGGATGGACTGAAGCTTTCTTT.

This clonotype was observed at least ten times. The chain recombines TRBV20-1 with TRBJ2-1; TRBD2 agrees at 10 bases. This CDR3 spans 18 amino acids. V shed 3 bases and J 1 base; nucleotides not matched to a gene: 12. Germline V gives CDR1 DFQATT, CDR2 SNEGSKA (reference sequence). CDR3 loop: CSARGGMGLAFSYNEQFF. CDR3 nucleotide sequence: TGCAGTGCTAGGGGGGGGATGGGACTAGCGTTTTCCTACAATGAGCAGTTCTTC.

This clonotype was recorded at least ten times. The gene calls are TRBV6-1 and TRBJ2-1; D possibly uses TRBD1 or TRBD2 (6 bases each). V was clipped by 8 bases and J by 6 bases, with 14 bases between them. The CDR3 runs 13 residues. Per germline, CDR1 MNHNS and CDR2 SASEGT. CDR3 sequence reads: CASRDGGSNEQFF. In DNA, the CDR3 is TGTGCCAGCCGAGACGGGGGCTCCAATGAGCAGTTCTTC.

This clonotype is categorized as medium-sized (0.01 to 0.1%). This rearrangement joins TRBV5-1 to TRBJ2-7; D remains ambiguous. Deletions cut 0 bases from V and 2 bases from J, with 9 bases between. This CDR3 region has 14 residues. Germline CDR1 is SGHRS and CDR2 is YFSETQ. The CDR3 nucleotides read TGCGCCAGCAGCTTGGGAGGCTTTCCCTACGAGCAGTACTTC. Protein: CASSLGGFPYEQYF.

The chain uses TRBV6-5 and TRBJ1-2; D is perhaps TRBD1 (6 bases). Deletions cut 2 bases from V and 0 bases from J, with 10 bases between. The germline V gene encodes CDR1 MNHEY and CDR2 SVGAGI. CDR3 length: 15 amino acids. CDR3 DNA sequence: TGTGCCAGCAGTTACACAGGGAACACTAACTATGGCTACACCTTC. Its translation is CASSYTGNTNYGYTF.

This clonotype was counted a few times. The chain couples TRBV27 to TRBJ2-3; D is unclear. Trimming pared 5 bases from V and 2 bases from J, leaving 8 bases between. The CDR3 runs to 13 residues. Germline CDR1 and CDR2: MNHEY and SMNVEV (reference sequence). The CDR3 coding sequence is TGTGCCAGCAGTAAACAGCCCACAGATACGCAGTATTTT. It yields the protein CASSKQPTDTQYF.

This clonotype is medium-sized in the sample. The V and J genes are TRBV20-1 and TRBJ1-5; D is unclear. The germline V gene has CDR1 DFQATT and CDR2 SNEGSKA (reference sequence). The CDR3 totals 13 residues. Trimming pared 1 base from V and 2 bases from J, leaving 6 bases between. CDR3 bases: TGCAGTGCTAGAGCCAAGCGCAATCAGCCCCAGCATTTT. Protein: CSARAKRNQPQHF.

In this sample, this clonotype is medium-sized. This chain links TRBV19 with TRBJ1-4, with D uncertain. This CDR3 contains 12 residues. The germline V gene encodes CDR1 LNHDA and CDR2 SQIVND (reference sequence). V dropped 11 bases and J dropped 6 bases, with 13 bases sitting between them. CDR3 sequence: CAVNSPYEKLFF. CDR3 sequence (DNA): TGTGCCGTGAACAGCCCATATGAAAAACTGTTTTTT.

Relative to its sample, this clonotype is medium-sized. The gene calls are TRBV28 and TRBJ1-5; perhaps TRBD1 as D (6 bases). Germline V gives CDR1 MDHEN, CDR2 SYDVKM. The V end was cut by 6 bases, the J end by 4 bases, with 7 bases between. The CDR3 length is 12 residues. The CDR3: CASRTGNQPQHF. CDR3 in DNA: TGTGCCAGCAGAACAGGGAATCAGCCCCAGCATTTT.

The table lists this clonotype with a few counts. The CDR3 nucleotides are TGTGCCAGCAGCTCCAGTACCGGGGAGCTGTTTTTT. As protein: CASSSSTGELFF. The V call is TRBV11-3, the J call TRBJ2-2; D gene uncertain. The V gene's germline CDR1 is SGHNT and CDR2 YENEEA. V was cut by 4 bases and J by 5 bases, with 5 bases left in between. CDR3 length: 12 amino acids.

This clonotype has just one count. J is TRBJ1-4 and V is TRBV12-3 or TRBV12-4; D is possibly TRBD1 (6 bases). CDR3 size: 14 residues. Trimming removed 6 bases at V and 7 bases at J, with 15 bases between. Here the CDR3 DNA reads TGTGCCAGCAGGCAACAGGGTTTAGGTGAAAAACTGTTTTTT. Amino acids: CASRQQGLGEKLFF.

The sample holds many counts of this clonotype. The gene calls are TRBV20-1 and TRBJ1-1, with TRBD1 matching over 9 bases. V trimming: 5 bases; J trimming: 9 bases; junction bases outside the gene matches: 13. In germline, CDR1 is DFQATT, CDR2 SNEGSKA (reference sequence). This CDR3 region has 14 residues. The CDR3 sequence is CSADSGTGTKKAFF. The CDR3 DNA reads as TGCAGTGCTGACTCCGGGACAGGGACTAAGAAAGCTTTCTTT.

This clonotype is deemed medium-sized. The V and J genes are TRBV5-1 and TRBJ2-7, with D possibly being TRBD1 or TRBD2 (6 bases each). Germline V gives CDR1 SGHRS, CDR2 YFSETQ. The CDR3 extends over 14 amino acids. V was cut by 0 bases and J by 4 bases, with 11 bases left in between. CDR3 bases: TGCGCCAGCAGCTTGGACGGGGGCGTGTACGAGCAGTACTTC. Protein: CASSLDGGVYEQYF.

By its share, this clonotype is medium-sized. This chain joins TRBV24-1 and TRBJ1-3; D ambiguous. Germline V gene lookup returns CDR1 KGHDR and CDR2 SFDVKD. The CDR3 contains 16 residues. V lost 5 bases and J lost 4, with 17 bases in between. The CDR3 nucleotides are TGTGCCACCAGTGCCTCCTCCGGACCAGAAGGAAACACCATATATTTT. Protein sequence: CATSASSGPEGNTIYF.

This clonotype was counted at least ten times. DNA of the CDR3: TGTGCCAGCAGTTACCCTAGGGGGGTTAGGGACACTGAAGCTTTCTTT. Translated, it gives CASSYPRGVRDTEAFF. The J gene is TRBJ1-1, the V gene TRBV6-6; TRBD1 might be the D (6 bases). V was clipped by 2 bases and J by 3 bases, with 16 bases between them. This CDR3 contains 16 residues. CDR1 MNHNY and CDR2 SVGAGI come from the germline V gene (reference sequence).

This clonotype is labeled as medium-sized. V is TRBV6-5 and J is TRBJ1-5; TRBD1 agrees at 7 bases. Trimming at V came to 5 bases and at J to 2 bases, leaving 6 bases not matched to a gene. Germline-derived CDR1 and CDR2 are MNHEY and SVGAGI. The CDR3 runs to 15 residues. CDR3 in DNA: TGTGCCAGCAGTCGGACAGGTGGGGGCAATCAGCCCCAGCATTTT. Translation: CASSRTGGGNQPQHF.

This clonotype is medium-sized by share. The chain is built from TRBV7-2 and TRBJ1-6; 9 bases are shared with TRBD1. The ends lost 5 bases at V and 6 bases at J; junction bases unmatched: 5. Germline loops: CDR1 SGHTA, CDR2 FQGNSA. This CDR3 spans 15 amino acids. Here the CDR3 DNA reads TGTGCCAGCAGCCAACAGACAGGGGGTAATTCACCCCTCCACTTT. It is translated as CASSQQTGGNSPLHF. Full variable domain (remainder filled in from reference TRBV7-2 and TRBJ1-6): GAGVSQSPSNKVTEKGKDVELRCDPISGHTALYWYRQSLGQGLEFLIYFQGNSAPDKSGLPSDRFSAERTGGSVSTLTIQRTQQEDSAVYLCASSQQTGGNSPLHFGNGTRLTVT.

In this sample, this clonotype turned up a few times. The V call is TRBV12-3 or TRBV12-4, the J call TRBJ2-1; TRBD2 matches at 12 bases. The V and J ends lost 2 bases and 6 bases, in that order; junction bases with no gene match: 8. The CDR3 has 17 amino acids. The CDR3 spells CASSLWLAGGFFNEQFF. The CDR3 coding sequence is TGTGCCAGCAGTTTATGGCTAGCGGGAGGGTTTTTCAATGAGCAGTTCTTC.

The V call is TRBV25-1, the J call TRBJ2-7; D call uncertain. CDR1 is MGHDK and CDR2 is SYGVNS in the germline V gene. V lost 5 bases to trimming and J lost 0 bases, with 8 bases between them. The CDR3 has 13 amino acids. The CDR3 region is CASSNSGSYEQYF. The CDR3 coding sequence is TGTGCCAGCAGTAACTCAGGCTCCTACGAGCAGTACTTC.

V and J are TRBV19 and TRBJ1-5, with TRBD1 matching 8 bases. Losses at the gene ends were 5 bases for V and 6 bases for J; bases not matched to a gene: 6. The CDR3 consists of 14 residues. CDR1 LNHDA and CDR2 SQIVND come from the germline V gene (reference sequence). The CDR3: CASSSGQGGQPQHF. For the CDR3, the DNA is TGTGCCAGTAGTTCCGGACAGGGAGGTCAGCCCCAGCATTTT.

There are a few counts of this clonotype. The CDR3 DNA is TGTGCCAGCAGTTACTCGAGAAGGGGGACTGAAGCTTTCTTT. The encoded protein is CASSYSRRGTEAFF. The V and J genes are TRBV6-5 and TRBJ1-1; D is possibly TRBD1 (6 bases). The CDR3 length is 14 residues. V dropped 0 bases and J dropped 5 bases, with 10 bases sitting between them. Germline values: CDR1 MNHEY, CDR2 SVGAGI.